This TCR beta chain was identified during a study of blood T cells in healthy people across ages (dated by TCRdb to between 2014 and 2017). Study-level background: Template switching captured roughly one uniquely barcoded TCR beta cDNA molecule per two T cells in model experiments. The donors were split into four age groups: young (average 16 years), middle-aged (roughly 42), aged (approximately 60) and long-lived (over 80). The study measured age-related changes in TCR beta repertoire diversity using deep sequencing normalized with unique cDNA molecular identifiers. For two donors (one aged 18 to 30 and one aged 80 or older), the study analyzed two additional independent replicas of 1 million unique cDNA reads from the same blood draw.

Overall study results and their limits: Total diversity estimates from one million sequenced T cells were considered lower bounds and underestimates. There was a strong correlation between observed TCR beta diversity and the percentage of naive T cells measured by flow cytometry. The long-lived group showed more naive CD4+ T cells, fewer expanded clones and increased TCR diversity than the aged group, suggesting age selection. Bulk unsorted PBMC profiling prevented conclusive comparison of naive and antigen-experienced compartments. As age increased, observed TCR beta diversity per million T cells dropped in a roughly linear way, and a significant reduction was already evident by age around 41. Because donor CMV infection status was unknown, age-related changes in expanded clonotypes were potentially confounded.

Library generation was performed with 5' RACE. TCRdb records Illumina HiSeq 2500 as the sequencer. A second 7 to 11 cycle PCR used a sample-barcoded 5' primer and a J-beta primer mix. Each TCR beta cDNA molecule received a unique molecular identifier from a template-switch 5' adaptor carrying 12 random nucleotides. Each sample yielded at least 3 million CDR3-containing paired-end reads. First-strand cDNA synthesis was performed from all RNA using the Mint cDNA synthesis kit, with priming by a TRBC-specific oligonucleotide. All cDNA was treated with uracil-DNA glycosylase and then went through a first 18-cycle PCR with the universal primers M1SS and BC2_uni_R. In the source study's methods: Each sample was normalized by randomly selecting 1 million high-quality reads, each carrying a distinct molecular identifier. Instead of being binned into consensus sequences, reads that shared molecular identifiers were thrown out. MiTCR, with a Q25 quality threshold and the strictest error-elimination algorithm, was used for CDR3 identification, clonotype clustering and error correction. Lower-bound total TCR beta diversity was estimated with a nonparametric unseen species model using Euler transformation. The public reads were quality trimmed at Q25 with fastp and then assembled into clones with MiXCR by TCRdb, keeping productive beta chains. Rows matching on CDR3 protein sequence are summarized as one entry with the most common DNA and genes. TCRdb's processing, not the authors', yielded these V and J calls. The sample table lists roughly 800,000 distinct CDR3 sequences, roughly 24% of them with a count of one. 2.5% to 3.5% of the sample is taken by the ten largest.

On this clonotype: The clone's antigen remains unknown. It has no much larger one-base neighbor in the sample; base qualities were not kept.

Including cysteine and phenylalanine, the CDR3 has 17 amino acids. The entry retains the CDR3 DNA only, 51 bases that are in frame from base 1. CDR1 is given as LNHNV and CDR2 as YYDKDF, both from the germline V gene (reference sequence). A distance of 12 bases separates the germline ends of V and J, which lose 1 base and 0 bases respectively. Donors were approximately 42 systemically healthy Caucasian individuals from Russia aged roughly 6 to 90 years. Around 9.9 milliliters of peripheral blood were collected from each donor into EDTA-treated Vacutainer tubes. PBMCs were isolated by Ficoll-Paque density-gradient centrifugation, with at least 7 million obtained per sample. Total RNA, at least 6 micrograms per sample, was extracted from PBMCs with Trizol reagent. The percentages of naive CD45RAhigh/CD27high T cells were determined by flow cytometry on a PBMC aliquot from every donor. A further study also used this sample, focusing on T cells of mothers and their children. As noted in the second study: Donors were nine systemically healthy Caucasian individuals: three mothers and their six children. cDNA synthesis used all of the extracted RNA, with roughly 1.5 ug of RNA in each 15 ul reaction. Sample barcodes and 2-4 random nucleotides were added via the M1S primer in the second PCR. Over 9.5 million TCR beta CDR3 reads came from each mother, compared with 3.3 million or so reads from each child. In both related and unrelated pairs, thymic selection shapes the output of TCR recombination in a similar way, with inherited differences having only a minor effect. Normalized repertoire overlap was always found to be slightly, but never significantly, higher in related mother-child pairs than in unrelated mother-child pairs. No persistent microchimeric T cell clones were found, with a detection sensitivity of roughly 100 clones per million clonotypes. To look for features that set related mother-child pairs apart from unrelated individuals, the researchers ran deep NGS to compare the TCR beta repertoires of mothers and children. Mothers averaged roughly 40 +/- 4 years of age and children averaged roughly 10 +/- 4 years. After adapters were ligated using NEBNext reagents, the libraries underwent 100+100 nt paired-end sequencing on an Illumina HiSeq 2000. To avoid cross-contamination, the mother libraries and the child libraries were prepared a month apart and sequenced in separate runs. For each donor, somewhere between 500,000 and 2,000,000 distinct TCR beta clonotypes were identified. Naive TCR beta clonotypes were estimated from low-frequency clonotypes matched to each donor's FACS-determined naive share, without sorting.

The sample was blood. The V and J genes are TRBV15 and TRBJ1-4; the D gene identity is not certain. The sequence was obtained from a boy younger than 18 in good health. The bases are TGTGCCACCAGCAGAGCCTCCGTCGGGGCAACTAATGAAAAACTGTTTTTT. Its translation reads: CATSRASVGATNEKLFF.